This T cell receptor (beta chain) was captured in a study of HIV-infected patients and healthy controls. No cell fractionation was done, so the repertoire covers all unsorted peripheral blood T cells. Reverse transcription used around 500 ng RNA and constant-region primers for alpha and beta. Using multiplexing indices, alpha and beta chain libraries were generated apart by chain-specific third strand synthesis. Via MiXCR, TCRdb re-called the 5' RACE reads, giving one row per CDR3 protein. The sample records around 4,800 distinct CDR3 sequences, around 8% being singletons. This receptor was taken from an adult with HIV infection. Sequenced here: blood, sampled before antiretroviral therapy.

CDR3 nucleotide sequence: TGTGCCAGCAGCTTTATCCCGGGACACAAGAACACTGAAGCTTTCTTT. It translates to CASSFIPGHKNTEAFF. The rearrangement uses TRBV5-6 and TRBJ1-1; perhaps TRBD1 as D (6 bases). CDR3 length: 16 amino acids. Germline V gene data show CDR1 as SGHDT and CDR2 as YYEEEE. Trimming removed 2 bases at V and 1 base at J, with 15 bases between.